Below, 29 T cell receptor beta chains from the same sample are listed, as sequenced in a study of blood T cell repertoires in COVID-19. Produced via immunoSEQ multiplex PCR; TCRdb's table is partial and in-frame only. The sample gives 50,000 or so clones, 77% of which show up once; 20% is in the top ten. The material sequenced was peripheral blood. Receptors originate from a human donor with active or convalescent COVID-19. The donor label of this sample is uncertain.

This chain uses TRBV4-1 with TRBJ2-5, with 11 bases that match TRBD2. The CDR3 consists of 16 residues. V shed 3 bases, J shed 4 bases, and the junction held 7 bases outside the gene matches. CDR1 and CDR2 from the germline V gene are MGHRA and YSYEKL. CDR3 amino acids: CASSHPLAGGAETQYF. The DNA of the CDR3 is TGCGCCAGCAGCCACCCCCTAGCGGGAGGCGCAGAGACCCAGTACTTC.

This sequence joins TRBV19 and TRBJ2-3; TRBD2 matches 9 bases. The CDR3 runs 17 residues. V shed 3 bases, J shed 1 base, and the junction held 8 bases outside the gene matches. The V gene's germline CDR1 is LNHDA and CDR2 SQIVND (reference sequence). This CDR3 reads CASSMDPAGGGTDTQYF. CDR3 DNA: TGTGCCAGTAGTATGGACCCAGCGGGAGGAGGCACAGATACGCAGTATTTT.

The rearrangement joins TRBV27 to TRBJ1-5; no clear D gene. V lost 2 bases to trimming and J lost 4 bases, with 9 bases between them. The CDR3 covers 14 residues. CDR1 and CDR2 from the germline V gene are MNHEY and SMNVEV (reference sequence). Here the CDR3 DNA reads TGTGCCAGCAGTTTAGAGATGAGGAATCAGCCCCAGCATTTT. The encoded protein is CASSLEMRNQPQHF.

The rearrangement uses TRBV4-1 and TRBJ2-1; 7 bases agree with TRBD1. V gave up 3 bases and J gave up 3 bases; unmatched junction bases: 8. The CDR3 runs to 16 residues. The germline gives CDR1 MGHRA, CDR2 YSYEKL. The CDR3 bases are TGCGCCAGCAGCCAGACCGGGACAGACTACTACAATGAGCAGTTCTTC. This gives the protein CASSQTGTDYYNEQFF.

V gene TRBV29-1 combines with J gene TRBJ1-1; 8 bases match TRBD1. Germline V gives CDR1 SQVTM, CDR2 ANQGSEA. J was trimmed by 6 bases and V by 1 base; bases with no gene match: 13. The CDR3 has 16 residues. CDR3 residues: CSVEGTGTGGVAEAFF. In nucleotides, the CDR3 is TGCAGCGTTGAAGGAACCGGGACAGGAGGTGTGGCTGAAGCTTTCTTT.

The CDR3 loop is CASSPGHAREQYF. The CDR3 DNA reads as TGTGCCAGCTCACCGGGACACGCACGCGAGCAGTACTTC. The chain recombines TRBV18 with TRBJ2-7; a weak D match, TRBD1 (6 bases). Germline V lookup: CDR1 KGHSH, CDR2 LQKENI. Trimming cost V 3 bases and J 6 bases, with 12 bases left between them. CDR3 length equals 13 residues. The whole variable domain, remainder taken from reference TRBV18 and TRBJ2-7, is NAGVMQNPRHLVRRRGQEARLRCSPMKGHSHVYWYRQLPEEGLKFMVYLQKENIIDESGMPKERFSAEFPKEGPSILRIQQVVRGDSAAYFCASSPGHAREQYFGPGTRLTVT.

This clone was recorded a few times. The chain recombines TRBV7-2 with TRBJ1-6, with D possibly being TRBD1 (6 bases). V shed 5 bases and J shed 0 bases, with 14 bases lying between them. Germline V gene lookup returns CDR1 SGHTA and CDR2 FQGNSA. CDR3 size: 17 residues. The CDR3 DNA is TGTGCCAGCAGCAGCAGACAGGCCAGCTCCTATAATTCACCCCTCCACTTT. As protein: CASSSRQASSYNSPLHF.

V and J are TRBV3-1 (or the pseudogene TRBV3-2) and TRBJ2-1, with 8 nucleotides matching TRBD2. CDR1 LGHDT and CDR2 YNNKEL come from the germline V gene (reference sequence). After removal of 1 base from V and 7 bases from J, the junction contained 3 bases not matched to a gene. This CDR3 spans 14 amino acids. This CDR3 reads CASSQGTGGNEQFF. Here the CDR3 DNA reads TGTGCCAGCAGCCAAGGGACGGGGGGGAATGAGCAGTTCTTC.

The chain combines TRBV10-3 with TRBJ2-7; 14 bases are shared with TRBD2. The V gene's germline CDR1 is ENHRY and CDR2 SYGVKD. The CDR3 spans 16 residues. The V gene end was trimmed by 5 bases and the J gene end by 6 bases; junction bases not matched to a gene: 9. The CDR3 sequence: CAISFTGTSGSAEQYF. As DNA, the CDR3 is TGTGCCATCAGTTTTACTGGGACTAGCGGGAGCGCCGAGCAGTACTTC.

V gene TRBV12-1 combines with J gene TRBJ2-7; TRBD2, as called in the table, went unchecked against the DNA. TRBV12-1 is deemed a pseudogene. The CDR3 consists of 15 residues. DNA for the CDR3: TGTGCCAGCAGCTTTACCCTAGCGGGTGCTTACGAGCAGTACTTC. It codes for CASSFTLAGAYEQYF.

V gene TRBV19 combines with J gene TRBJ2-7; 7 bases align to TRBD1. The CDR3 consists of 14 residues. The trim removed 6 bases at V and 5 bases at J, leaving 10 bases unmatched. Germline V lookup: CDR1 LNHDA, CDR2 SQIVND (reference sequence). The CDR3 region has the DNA TGTGCCAGTAGGGATGGGACAGCGGTCGACGAGCAGTACTTC. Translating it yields CASRDGTAVDEQYF.

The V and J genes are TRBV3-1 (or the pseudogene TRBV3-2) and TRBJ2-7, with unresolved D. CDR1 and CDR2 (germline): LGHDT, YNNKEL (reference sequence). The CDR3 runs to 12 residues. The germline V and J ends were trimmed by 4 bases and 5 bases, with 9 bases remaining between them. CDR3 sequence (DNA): TGTGCCAGCAGCCTCAATCGGGACGAGCAGTACTTC. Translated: CASSLNRDEQYF.

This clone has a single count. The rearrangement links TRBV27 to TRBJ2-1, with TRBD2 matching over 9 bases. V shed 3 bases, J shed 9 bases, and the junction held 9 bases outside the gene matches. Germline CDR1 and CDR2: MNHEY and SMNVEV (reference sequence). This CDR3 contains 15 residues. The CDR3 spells CASSFVTSGDSEQFF. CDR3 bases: TGTGCCAGCAGTTTCGTGACTAGCGGTGACAGTGAGCAGTTCTTC.

CDR3 nucleotides: TGTGCGACAGTTCGGCGGGAGGGAATAACCGGGGAGCTGTTTTTT. This translates into CATVRREGITGELFF. The chain joins TRBV28 to TRBJ2-2; 9 positions match TRBD2. The germline gives CDR1 MDHEN, CDR2 SYDVKM. The CDR3 is 15 residues long.

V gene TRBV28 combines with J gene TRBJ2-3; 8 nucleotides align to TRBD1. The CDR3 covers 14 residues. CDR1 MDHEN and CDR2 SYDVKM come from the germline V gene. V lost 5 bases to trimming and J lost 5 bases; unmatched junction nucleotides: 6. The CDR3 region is CASSRDRGRDTQYF. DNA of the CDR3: TGTGCCAGCAGTCGTGACAGGGGTAGAGATACGCAGTATTTT.

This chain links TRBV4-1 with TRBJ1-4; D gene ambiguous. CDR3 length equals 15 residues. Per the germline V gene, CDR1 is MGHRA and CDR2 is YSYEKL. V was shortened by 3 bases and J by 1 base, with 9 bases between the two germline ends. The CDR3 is CASSQLGGTNEKLFF. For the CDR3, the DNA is TGCGCCAGCAGCCAGCTGGGAGGAACTAATGAAAAACTGTTTTTT.

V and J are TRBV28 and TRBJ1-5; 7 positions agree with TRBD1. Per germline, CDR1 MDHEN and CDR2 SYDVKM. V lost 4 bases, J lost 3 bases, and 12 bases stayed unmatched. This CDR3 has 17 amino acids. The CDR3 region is CASSYPRTGIFNQPQHF. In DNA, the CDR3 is TGTGCCAGCAGTTATCCAAGGACAGGAATCTTCAATCAGCCCCAGCATTTT. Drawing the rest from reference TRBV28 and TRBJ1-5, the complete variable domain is DVKVTQSSRYLVKRTGEKVFLECVQDMDHENMFWYRQDPGLGLRLIYFSYDVKMKEKGDIPEGYSVSREKKERFSLILESASTNQTSMYLCASSYPRTGIFNQPQHFGDGTRLSIL.

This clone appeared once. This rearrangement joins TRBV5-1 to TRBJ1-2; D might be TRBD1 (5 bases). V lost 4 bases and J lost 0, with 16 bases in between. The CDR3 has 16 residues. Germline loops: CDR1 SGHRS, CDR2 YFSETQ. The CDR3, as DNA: TGCGCCAGCAGCAGGGGAGGGACGGAAGCTAACTATGGCTACACCTTC. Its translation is CASSRGGTEANYGYTF. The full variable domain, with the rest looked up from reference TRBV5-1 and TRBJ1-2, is KAGVTQTPRYLIKTRGQQVTLSCSPISGHRSVSWYQQTPGQGLQFLFEYFSETQRNKGNFPGRFSGRQFSNSRSEMNVSTLELGDSALYLCASSRGGTEANYGYTFGSGTRLTVV.

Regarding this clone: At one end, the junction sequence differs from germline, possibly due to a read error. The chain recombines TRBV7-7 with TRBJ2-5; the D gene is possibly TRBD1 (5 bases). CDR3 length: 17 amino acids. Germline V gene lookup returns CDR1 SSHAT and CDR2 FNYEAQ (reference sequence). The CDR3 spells CASSLTFMDTRSVTQYF. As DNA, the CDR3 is TGTGCTAGCAGCTTAACTTTTATGGACACCCGCTCGGTTACCCAGTACTTC.

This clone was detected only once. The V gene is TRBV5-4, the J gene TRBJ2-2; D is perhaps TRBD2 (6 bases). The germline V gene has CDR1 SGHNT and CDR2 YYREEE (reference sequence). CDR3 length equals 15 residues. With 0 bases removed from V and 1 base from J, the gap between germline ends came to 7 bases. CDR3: CASSLAGRNTGELFF. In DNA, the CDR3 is TGTGCCAGCAGCTTGGCCGGGAGGAACACCGGGGAGCTGTTTTTT.

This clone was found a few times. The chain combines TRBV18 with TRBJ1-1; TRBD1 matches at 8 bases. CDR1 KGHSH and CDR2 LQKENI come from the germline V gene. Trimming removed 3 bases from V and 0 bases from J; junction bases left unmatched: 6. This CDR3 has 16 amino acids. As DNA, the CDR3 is TGTGCCAGCTCACCTGGACAGGGAGGGGTGAACACTGAAGCTTTCTTT. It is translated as CASSPGQGGVNTEAFF.

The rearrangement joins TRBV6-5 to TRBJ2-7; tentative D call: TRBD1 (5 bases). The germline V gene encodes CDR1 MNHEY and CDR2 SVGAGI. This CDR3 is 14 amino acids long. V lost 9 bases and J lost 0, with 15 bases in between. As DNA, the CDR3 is TGTGCCAGTACTACAGGATGGAGCTCCTACGAGCAGTACTTC. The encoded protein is CASTTGWSSYEQYF.

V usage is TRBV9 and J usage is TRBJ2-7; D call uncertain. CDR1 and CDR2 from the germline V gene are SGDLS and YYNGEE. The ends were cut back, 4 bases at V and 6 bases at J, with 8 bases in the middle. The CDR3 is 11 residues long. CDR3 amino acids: CASSRGAEQYF. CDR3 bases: TGTGCCAGCAGCAGAGGAGCCGAGCAGTACTTC.

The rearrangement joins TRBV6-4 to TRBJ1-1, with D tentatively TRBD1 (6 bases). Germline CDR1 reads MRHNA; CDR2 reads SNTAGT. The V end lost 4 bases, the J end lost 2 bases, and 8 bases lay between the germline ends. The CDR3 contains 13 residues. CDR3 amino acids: CASSAGANTEAFF. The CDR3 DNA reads TGTGCCAGCAGTGCAGGGGCCAACACTGAAGCTTTCTTT.

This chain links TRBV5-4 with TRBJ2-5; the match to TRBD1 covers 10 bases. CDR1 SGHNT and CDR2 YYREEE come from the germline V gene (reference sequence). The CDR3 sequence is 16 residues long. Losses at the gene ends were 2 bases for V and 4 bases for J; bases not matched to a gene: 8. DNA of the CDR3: TGTGCCAGCAGCTTAGGGACAGGGGTCTTTTCAGAGACCCAGTACTTC. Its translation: CASSLGTGVFSETQYF.

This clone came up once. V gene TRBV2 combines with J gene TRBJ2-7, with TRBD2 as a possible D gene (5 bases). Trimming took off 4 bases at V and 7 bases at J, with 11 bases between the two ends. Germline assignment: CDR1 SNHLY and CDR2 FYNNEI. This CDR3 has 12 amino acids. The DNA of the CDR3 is TGTGCCAGCAGTGTAGGCCGAGGGGAGCAGTACTTC. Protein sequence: CASSVGRGEQYF.

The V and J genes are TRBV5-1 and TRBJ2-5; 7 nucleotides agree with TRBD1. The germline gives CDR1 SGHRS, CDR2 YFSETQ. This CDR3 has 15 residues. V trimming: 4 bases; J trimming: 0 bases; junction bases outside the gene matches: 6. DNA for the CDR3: TGCGCCAGCAGCGACGGTAGGGGGCACCAAGAGACCCAGTACTTC. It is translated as CASSDGRGHQETQYF.

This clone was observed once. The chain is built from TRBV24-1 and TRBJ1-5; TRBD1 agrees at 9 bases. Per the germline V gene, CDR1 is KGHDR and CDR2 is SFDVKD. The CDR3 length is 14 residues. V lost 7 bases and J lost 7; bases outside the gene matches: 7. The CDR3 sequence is CATSPTGGGQPQHF. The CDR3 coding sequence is TGTGCCACCAGCCCAACAGGGGGCGGACAGCCCCAGCATTTT.

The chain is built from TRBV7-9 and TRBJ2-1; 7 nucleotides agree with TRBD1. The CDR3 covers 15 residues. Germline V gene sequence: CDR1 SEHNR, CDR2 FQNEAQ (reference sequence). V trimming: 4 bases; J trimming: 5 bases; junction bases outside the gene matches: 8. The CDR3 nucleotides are TGTGCCAGCAGCTCCCCCGGGACAGTTAACAATGAGCAGTTCTTC. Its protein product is CASSSPGTVNNEQFF.